This TCR beta chain derives from a study of T cells in Graves' hyperthyroidism and ophthalmopathy. Study in general: Upon initial diagnosis and before any treatment, peripheral blood was collected.

V lost 2 bases and J 5 bases, leaving 9 bases between the germline ends. The CDR3 is made up of 13 amino acids. TCR beta CDR3 sequences were amplified from RNA transcripts. TCR CDR3 regions were first amplified by RT-PCR with HTBI primers. MiXCR, applied by TCRdb to the multiplex PCR reads, yields one record per CDR3 protein. The table has approximately 620,000 distinct CDR3 sequences, roughly 16% seen once. Notes on the study in general: Among clonotypes expanded in thyroid above 0.001, most were also found in blood.

This clonotype was counted only a few times. Antigen: not known. Sequenced: blood. The chain carries TRBV12-3 or TRBV12-4 and TRBJ2-5; no clear D. The source of this sequence is a woman aged 40-49 years with Graves' ophthalmopathy. The CDR3 loop reads CASSLPGLETQYF. The CDR3 coding sequence is TGTGCCAGCAGTTTACCAGGCCTCGAGACCCAGTACTTC.